The clone carrying this T cell receptor beta chain was detected a few times. PCR involved 60 Vbeta and 13 Jbeta primers. TCRdb's table, derived via immunoSEQ multiplex PCR, lists solely in-frame clones and lacks some. Among more than 85,000 clones listed, approximately 70% were seen once. The data belong to a study of cytomegalovirus exposure and HLA in healthy donors. The overall study: The Caucasian-associated ancestry cluster held roughly 81% of 300 to 450 genotyped donors.

With 3 bases removed from V and 4 bases from J, the gap between germline ends came to 12 bases. CDR1 MGHDK and CDR2 SYGVNS come from the germline V gene. The CDR3 runs to 14 residues. The sample taken for sequencing was PBMCs. The source is a woman between 50 and 59 years old in good health and CMV-seropositive. The chain employs TRBV25-1 and TRBJ1-2, with a possible D match to TRBD1 (5 bases). The CDR3: CASSDPRAPYGYTF. DNA for the CDR3: TGTGCCAGCAGTGATCCCAGGGCCCCCTATGGCTACACCTTC.